This TCR beta chain originates from a study of blood T cell repertoires in COVID-19. Using immunoSEQ multiplex PCR, the repertoire was profiled, and TCRdb retains in-frame clones only, with some absent. The sample carries 65,000 to 100,000 clones, around nine tenths recorded once. The CDR3 runs 13 residues. The germline gives CDR1 SEHNR, CDR2 FQNEAQ (reference sequence). The V gene lost 5 bases and the J gene lost 2 bases, with 9 bases spanning the gap. V usage is TRBV7-9 and J usage is TRBJ1-2, with unresolved D. Sequencing input: peripheral blood. The clonotype originates from an elderly woman with acute or convalescent COVID-19. The CDR3 is CASSPTQNYGYTF. CDR3 nucleotide sequence: TGTGCCAGCAGCCCGACACAAAACTATGGCTACACCTTC.